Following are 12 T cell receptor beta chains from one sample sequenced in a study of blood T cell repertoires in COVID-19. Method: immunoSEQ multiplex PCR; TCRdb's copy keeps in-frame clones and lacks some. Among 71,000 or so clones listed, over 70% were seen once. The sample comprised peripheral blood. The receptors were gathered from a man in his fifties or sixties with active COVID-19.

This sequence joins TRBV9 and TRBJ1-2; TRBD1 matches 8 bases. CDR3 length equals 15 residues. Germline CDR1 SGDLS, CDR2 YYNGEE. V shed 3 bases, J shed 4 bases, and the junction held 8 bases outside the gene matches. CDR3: CASSALDRGAYGYTF. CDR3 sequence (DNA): TGTGCCAGCAGCGCCCTAGACAGGGGAGCCTATGGCTACACCTTC. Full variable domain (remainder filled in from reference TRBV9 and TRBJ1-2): DSGVTQTPKHLITATGQRVTLRCSPRSGDLSVYWYQQSLDQGLQFLIQYYNGEERAKGNILERFSAQQFPDLHSELNLSSLELGDSALYFCASSALDRGAYGYTFGSGTRLTVV.

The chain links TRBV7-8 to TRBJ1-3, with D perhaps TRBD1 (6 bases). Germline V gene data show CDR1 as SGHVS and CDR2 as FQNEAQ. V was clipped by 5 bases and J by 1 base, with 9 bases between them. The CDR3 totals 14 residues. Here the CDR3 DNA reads TGTGCCAGCAGCAGAACAGGGTCTGGAAACACCATATATTTT. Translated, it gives CASSRTGSGNTIYF.

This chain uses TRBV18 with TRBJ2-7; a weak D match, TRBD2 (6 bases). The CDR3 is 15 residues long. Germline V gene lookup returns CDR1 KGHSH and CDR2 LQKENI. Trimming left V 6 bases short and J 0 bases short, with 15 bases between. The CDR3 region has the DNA TGTGCCAGCTCGTCCTGGGATAGCGGCTCCTACGAGCAGTACTTC. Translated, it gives CASSSWDSGSYEQYF.

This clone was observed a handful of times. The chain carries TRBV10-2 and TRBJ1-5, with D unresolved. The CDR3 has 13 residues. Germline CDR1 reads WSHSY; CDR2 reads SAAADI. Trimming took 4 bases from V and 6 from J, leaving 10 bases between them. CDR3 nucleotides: TGCGCCAGCAGTGGGACGGGGTTTCAGCCCCAGCATTTT. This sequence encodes CASSGTGFQPQHF.

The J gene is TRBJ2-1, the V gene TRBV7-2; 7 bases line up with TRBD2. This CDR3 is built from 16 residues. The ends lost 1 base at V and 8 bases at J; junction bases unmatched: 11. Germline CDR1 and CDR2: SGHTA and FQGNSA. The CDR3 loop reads CASSLGGGRRRDEQFF. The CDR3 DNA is TGTGCCAGCAGCTTAGGGGGCGGGAGAAGGAGGGATGAGCAGTTCTTC.

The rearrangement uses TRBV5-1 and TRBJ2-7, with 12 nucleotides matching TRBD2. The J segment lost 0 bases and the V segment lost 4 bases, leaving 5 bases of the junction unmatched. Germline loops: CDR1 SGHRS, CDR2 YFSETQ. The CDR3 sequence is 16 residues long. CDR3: CASSVTSGGLSYEQYF. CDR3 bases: TGCGCCAGCAGCGTGACTAGCGGGGGCCTCTCCTACGAGCAGTACTTC.

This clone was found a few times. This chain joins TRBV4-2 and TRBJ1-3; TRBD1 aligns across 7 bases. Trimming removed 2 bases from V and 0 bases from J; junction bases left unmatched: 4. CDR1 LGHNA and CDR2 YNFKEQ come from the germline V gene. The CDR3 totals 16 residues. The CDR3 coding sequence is TGTGCCAGCAGCCAACACGGGACAGACTCTGGAAACACCATATATTTT. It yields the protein CASSQHGTDSGNTIYF.

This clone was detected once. This CDR3 reads CASSPGGWETNTGELFF. The CDR3 DNA is TGTGCCAGCAGCCCAGGGGGCTGGGAGACGAACACCGGGGAGCTGTTTTTT. The rearrangement joins TRBV11-2 to TRBJ2-2, with TRBD1 identical over 8 bases. Germline CDR1 is SGHAT and CDR2 is FQNNGV. Unmatched junction bases numbered 8, after V lost 5 bases and J lost 0 bases. The CDR3 contains 17 residues.

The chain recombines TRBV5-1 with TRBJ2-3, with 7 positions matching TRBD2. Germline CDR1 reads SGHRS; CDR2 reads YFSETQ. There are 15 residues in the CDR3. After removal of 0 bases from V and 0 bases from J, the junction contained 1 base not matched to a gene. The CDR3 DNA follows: TGCGCCAGCAGCTTGGCGCGGGGGAGCACAGATACGCAGTATTTT. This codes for CASSLARGSTDTQYF.

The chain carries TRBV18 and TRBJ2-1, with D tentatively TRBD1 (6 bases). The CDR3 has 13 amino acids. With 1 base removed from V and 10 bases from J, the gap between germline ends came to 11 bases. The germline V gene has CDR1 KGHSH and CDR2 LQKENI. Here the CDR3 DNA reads TGTGCCAGCTCACCACACCCGGGACAAGAGCAGTTCTTC. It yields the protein CASSPHPGQEQFF.

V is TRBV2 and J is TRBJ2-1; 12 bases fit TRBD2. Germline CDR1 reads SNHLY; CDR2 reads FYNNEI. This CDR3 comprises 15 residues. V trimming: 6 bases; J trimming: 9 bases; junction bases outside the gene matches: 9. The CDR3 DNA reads TGTGCCAGCAGCACCCGGACTAGCGGGAACGGTGAGCAGTTCTTC. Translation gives CASSTRTSGNGEQFF.

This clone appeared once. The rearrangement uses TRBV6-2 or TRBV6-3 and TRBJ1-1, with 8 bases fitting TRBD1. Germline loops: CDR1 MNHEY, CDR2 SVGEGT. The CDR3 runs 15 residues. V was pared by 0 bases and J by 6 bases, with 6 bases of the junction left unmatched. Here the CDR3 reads CASSYSRTGSPEAFF. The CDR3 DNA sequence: TGTGCCAGCAGTTACTCGAGGACAGGGTCCCCTGAAGCTTTCTTT.